The sequence of this TCR beta chain was determined in a study of a mutant IDH1 vaccine in newly diagnosed glioma. Study overall: Previous care, which was radiotherapy, temozolomide, or both, most often involved both.

Sequencing was performed with immunoSEQ multiplex PCR; in TCRdb, only in-frame clones are kept and a portion is missing. The table includes 45,000 to 65,000 clones, roughly 80% detected once. Time point described: baseline, week 1 (first vaccination visit). The treatment: pre-vaccination baseline after standard-of-care therapy. The germline V gene encodes CDR1 GTSNPN and CDR2 SVGIG (reference sequence). The CDR3 sequence is 12 residues long. After removal of 7 bases from V and 12 bases from J, the junction contained 12 bases not matched to a gene. This chain connects TRBV30 to TRBJ2-1; 7 bases match TRBD1. The sequences come from PBMCs, collected from a glioma patient treated with radiotherapy, temozolomide or both. This TCR came from a man younger than 30 with glioma. The CDR3: CASRQPGQTQFF. In nucleotides, the CDR3 is TGTGCCTCCCGCCAACCGGGACAGACGCAGTTCTTC.